The clone carrying this T cell receptor beta chain was seen only a few times. This entry is derived from a study of T-cell memory formation after mild COVID-19. V gave up 0 bases and J gave up 4 bases; unmatched junction bases: 6. Germline values: CDR1 SGHRS, CDR2 YFSETQ. The CDR3 is 16 residues long. 5'RACE primed from the constant segment yielded TCR alpha and TCR beta cDNA libraries bearing sample barcodes and UMIs. One entry per CDR3 protein results from TCRdb running MiXCR on the 5' RACE reads. The table records under 250,000 distinct CDR3 sequences, roughly 14% of them present only once. The TCR originated in an adult woman who had mild COVID-19 (a few samples of this study predate the infection). Cell type and time point are not known. The chain links TRBV5-1 to TRBJ2-7; 11 nucleotides align to TRBD2. Specimen: PBMCs or a T cell subset sorted from them (not recorded which). CDR3 amino acids: CASSLAAGTSGYEQYF. In DNA form, the CDR3 reads TGCGCCAGCAGCTTGGCCGCCGGGACTAGCGGTTACGAGCAGTACTTC.